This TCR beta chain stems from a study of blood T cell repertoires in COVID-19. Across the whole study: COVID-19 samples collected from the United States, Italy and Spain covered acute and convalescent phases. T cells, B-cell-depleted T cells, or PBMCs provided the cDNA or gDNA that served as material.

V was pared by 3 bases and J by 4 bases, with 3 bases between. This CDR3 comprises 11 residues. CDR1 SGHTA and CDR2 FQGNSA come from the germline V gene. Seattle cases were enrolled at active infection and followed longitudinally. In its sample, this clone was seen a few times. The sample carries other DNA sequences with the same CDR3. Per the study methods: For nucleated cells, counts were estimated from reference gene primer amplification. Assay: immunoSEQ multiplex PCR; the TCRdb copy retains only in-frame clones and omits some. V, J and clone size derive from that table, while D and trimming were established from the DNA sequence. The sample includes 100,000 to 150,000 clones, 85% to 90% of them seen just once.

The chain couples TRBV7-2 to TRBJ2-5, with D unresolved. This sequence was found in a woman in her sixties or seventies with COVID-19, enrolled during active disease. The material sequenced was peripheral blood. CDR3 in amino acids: CASSFGETQYF. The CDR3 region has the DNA TGTGCCAGCAGCTTCGGAGAGACCCAGTACTTC.